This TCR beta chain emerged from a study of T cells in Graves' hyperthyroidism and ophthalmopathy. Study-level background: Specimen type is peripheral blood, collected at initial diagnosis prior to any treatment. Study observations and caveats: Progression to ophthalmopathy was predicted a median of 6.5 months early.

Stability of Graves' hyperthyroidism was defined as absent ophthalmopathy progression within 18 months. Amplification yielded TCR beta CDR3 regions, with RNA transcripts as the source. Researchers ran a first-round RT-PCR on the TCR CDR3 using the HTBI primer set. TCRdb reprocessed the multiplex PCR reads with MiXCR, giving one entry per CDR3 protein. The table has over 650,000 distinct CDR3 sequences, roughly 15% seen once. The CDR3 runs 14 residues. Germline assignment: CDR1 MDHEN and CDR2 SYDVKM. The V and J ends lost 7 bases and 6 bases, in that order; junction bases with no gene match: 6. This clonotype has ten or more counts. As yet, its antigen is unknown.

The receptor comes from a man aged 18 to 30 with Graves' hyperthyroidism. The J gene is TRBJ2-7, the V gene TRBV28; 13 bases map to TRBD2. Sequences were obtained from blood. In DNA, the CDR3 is TGTGCCAGCACCCCTGGACTAGCGGGAGTCGAGCAGTACTTC. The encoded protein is CASTPGLAGVEQYF.